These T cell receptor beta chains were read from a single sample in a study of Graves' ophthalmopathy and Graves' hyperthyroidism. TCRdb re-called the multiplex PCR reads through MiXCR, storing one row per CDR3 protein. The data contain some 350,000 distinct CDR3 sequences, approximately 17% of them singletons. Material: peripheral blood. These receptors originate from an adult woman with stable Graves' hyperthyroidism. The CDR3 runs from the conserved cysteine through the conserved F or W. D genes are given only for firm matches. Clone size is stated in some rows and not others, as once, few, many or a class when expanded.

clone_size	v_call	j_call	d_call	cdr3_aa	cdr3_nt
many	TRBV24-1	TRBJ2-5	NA	CATSDPTSSGTQYF	TGTGCCACCAGTGATCCTACATCGAGCGGGACCCAGTACTTC
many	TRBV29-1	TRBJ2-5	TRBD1	CSAATGAGETQYF	TGCAGCGCCGCGACAGGGGCCGGGGAGACCCAGTACTTC
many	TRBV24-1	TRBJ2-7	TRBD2	CATSDLLRLAHSYEQYF	TGTGCCACCAGTGACCTCCTCAGACTAGCCCACTCCTACGAGCAGTACTTC
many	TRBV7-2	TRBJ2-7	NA	CASSLSTNSYEQYF	TGTGCCAGCAGCTTAAGCACAAACTCCTACGAGCAGTACTTC
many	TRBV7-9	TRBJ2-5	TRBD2	CASSSGRMETQYF	TGTGCCAGCAGCTCCGGGAGGATGGAGACCCAGTACTTC
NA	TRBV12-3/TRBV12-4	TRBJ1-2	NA	CASRQGESGYTF	TGTGCCAGCAGACAAGGGGAAAGTGGCTACACCTTC
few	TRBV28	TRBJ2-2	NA	CASSFLRGTGELFF	TGTGCCAGCAGTTTCTTGAGGGGCACCGGGGAGCTGTTTTTT
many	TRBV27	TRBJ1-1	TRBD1	CASRRDRGLNTEAFF	TGTGCCAGCAGGAGGGACAGGGGGCTGAACACTGAAGCTTTCTTT
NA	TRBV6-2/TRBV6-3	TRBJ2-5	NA	CASASPGLQETQYF	TGTGCCAGCGCCTCTCCGGGACTCCAAGAGACCCAGTACTTC
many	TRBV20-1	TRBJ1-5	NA	CSARLKDWQLSNQPQHF	TGCAGTGCCAGGTTAAAAGACTGGCAGCTTAGCAATCAGCCCCAGCATTTT
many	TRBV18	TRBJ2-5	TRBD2	CASSPQTSGSETQYF	TGTGCCAGCTCACCTCAGACTAGCGGGAGTGAGACCCAGTACTTC
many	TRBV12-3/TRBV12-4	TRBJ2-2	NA	CASSLGRHPGELFF	TGTGCCAGCAGTTTAGGAAGACACCCCGGGGAGCTGTTTTTT
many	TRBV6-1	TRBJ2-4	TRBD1	CASSDSPVGTAKNIQYF	TGTGCCAGCAGTGATTCCCCCGTCGGGACAGCTAAAAACATTCAGTACTTC
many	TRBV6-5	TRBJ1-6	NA	CASSYSPTGLSNSPLHF	TGTGCCAGCAGTTACTCCCCCACAGGGTTGAGTAATTCACCCCTCCACTTT
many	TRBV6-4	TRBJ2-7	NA	CATHTSGGRSSGGTYEQYF	TGTGCCACGCATACCTCCGGCGGCAGATCCTCAGGGGGGACCTACGAGCAGTACTTC
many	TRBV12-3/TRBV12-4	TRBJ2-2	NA	CASSLGGANPGELFF	TGTGCCAGCAGTTTGGGTGGGGCTAATCCCGGGGAGCTGTTTTTT